This is a list of T cell receptor beta chains from one sample in a study of T cell repertoires and HLA-DP antigens. Their antigens remain unidentified. Measured with immunoSEQ multiplex PCR; TCRdb has only the in-frame clones, and not every one. The sample has about 89,000 clones, approximately 86% seen once. Sequencing was carried out using CD4+ T cells from PBMCs. Receptors were obtained from a man aged 45-60 years in good health and CMV-seronegative. Both conserved end residues are part of each CDR3. D genes are given only for firm matches.

CDR3	V	J	D
CASSIGNSNQPQHF	TRBV19	TRBJ1-5	-
CASNKVQTVQETQYF	TRBV7-2	TRBJ2-5	-
CASRDSTNYGYTF	TRBV6-1	TRBJ1-2	-
CASQDSYEQYF	TRBV7-2	TRBJ2-7	-
CASSRAGTGRPNYGYTF	TRBV14	TRBJ1-2	TRBD1
CASSPLGSYTAVKTGTGINEQFF	TRBV18	TRBJ2-1	TRBD1
CASSLTASSYNSPLHF	TRBV5-1	TRBJ1-6	-
CASSLAPGANSPLHF	TRBV5-4	TRBJ1-6	-
CASSLARNPAGELFF	TRBV11-3	TRBJ2-2	-
CAISESHEQYF	TRBV10-3	TRBJ2-7	-
CASSDGQSSEAFF	TRBV7-9	TRBJ1-1	-
CASSPAGQGYNSPLHF	TRBV18	TRBJ1-6	TRBD1
CASSASYNSPLHF	TRBV11-2	TRBJ1-6	-